Presented here are 10 T cell receptor beta chains from one specimen sequenced in a study of siplizumab effects on memory and regulatory T cells. TCRdb's copy holds only in-frame clones and misses some; the assay was immunoSEQ multiplex PCR. Of about 110,000 clones in the sample, roughly nine tenths were seen once. Sequencing was performed on Tregs sorted from blood. The receptors here all came from a human donor in good health.

The rearrangement joins TRBV27 to TRBJ2-7; D uncertain. Germline CDR1 MNHEY, CDR2 SMNVEV (reference sequence). Trimming removed 2 bases from V and 3 bases from J, with 11 bases in between. The CDR3 extends over 14 amino acids. CDR3 residues: CASSLKYSYYEQYF. As DNA, the CDR3 is TGTGCCAGCAGTTTAAAGTACAGCTACTACGAGCAGTACTTC.

In its sample, this clone was seen a few times. The chain links TRBV10-3 to TRBJ1-3; D is ambiguous. Between the trimmed V and J ends, which lost 5 bases and 0 bases, there was a span of 5 bases. The CDR3 sequence is 13 residues long. CDR1 and CDR2 (germline): ENHRY, SYGVKD. CDR3 coding DNA: TGTGCCATCAGTACGAACTCTGGAAACACCATATATTTT. This encodes CAISTNSGNTIYF.

This chain uses TRBV7-9 with TRBJ2-1, with a possible D match to TRBD2 (6 bases). The CDR3 has 16 residues. V lost 1 base, J lost 0 bases, and 10 bases lay in between. Per germline, CDR1 SEHNR and CDR2 FQNEAQ (reference sequence). The CDR3 coding sequence is TGTGCCAGCAGCTTAGTGGTAGCGGCCTCCTACAATGAGCAGTTCTTC. It yields the protein CASSLVVAASYNEQFF.

The chain is built from TRBV9 and TRBJ2-1; 8 positions match TRBD2. CDR3 length: 15 amino acids. CDR1 and CDR2 (germline): SGDLS, YYNGEE. Losses at the gene ends were 0 bases for V and 8 bases for J; bases not matched to a gene: 7. The DNA of the CDR3 is TGTGCCAGCAGCGTAGGGGGACTAGGAGGGCATGAGCAGTTCTTC. This encodes CASSVGGLGGHEQFF.

The rearrangement links TRBV18 to TRBJ1-6, with 9 nucleotides matching TRBD1. Trimming removed 3 bases from V and 17 bases from J; junction bases left unmatched: 8. CDR3 size: 13 residues. CDR1 KGHSH and CDR2 LQKENI come from the germline V gene. The CDR3: CASSPGQGHNFHF. The CDR3 nucleotides are TGTGCCAGCTCACCGGGACAGGGTCATAATTTCCACTTT.

The rearrangement uses TRBV7-9 and TRBJ1-5, with a tentative D call TRBD1 (5 bases). CDR1 and CDR2 from the germline V gene are SEHNR and FQNEAQ (reference sequence). The germline V and J ends were trimmed by 0 bases and 5 bases, with 8 bases remaining between them. The length of the CDR3 is 14 residues. This CDR3 is CASSLAGTHQPQHF. For the CDR3, the DNA is TGTGCCAGCAGCTTAGCGGGGACCCATCAGCCCCAGCATTTT.

The chain has TRBV5-1 and TRBJ1-1; 7 bases fit TRBD1. J was trimmed by 1 base and V by 0 bases; bases with no gene match: 6. CDR3 length: 16 residues. Germline V gene sequence: CDR1 SGHRS, CDR2 YFSETQ. This CDR3 is CASSLVRQGRNTEAFF. CDR3 DNA: TGCGCCAGCAGCTTGGTCCGACAGGGCAGGAACACTGAAGCTTTCTTT. The full variable domain, in which reference TRBV5-1 and TRBJ1-1 provide the parts outside the CDR3, is KAGVTQTPRYLIKTRGQQVTLSCSPISGHRSVSWYQQTPGQGLQFLFEYFSETQRNKGNFPGRFSGRQFSNSRSEMNVSTLELGDSALYLCASSLVRQGRNTEAFFGQGTRLTVV.

This chain joins TRBV5-4 and TRBJ1-2; weak D call: TRBD1 (6 bases). CDR3 length: 17 amino acids. Germline V gene sequence: CDR1 SGHNT, CDR2 YYREEE (reference sequence). Trimming took off 5 bases at V and 1 base at J, with 21 bases between the two ends. CDR3 in amino acids: CASRSTIQGNHNYGYTF. The CDR3 DNA reads as TGTGCCAGCAGGTCTACAATACAGGGTAATCATAACTATGGCTACACCTTC.

On this clone itself: Germline is not matched at one junction end, which may reflect a read error. This sequence joins TRBV5-6 and TRBJ2-2; no firm D call. CDR1 and CDR2 from the germline V gene are SGHDT and YYEEEE. The length of the CDR3 is 14 residues. CDR3 residues: CARSLGRITGELFF. CDR3 bases: TGTGCCCGCAGCTTGGGCAGGATCACCGGGGAGCTGTTTTTT.

The chain recombines TRBV7-8 with TRBJ2-7, with 7 bases aligning to TRBD1. This CDR3 comprises 16 residues. Germline loops: CDR1 SGHVS, CDR2 FQNEAQ. The J segment lost 2 bases and the V segment lost 1 base, leaving 8 bases of the junction unmatched. CDR3 loop: CASSLVGTDLAYEQYF. CDR3 coding DNA: TGTGCCAGCAGCTTAGTTGGGACAGATTTAGCCTACGAGCAGTACTTC. Using reference TRBV7-8 and TRBJ2-7 for the parts outside the CDR3, the full variable domain is GAGVSQSPRYKVAKRGQDVALRCDPISGHVSLFWYQQALGQGPEFLTYFQNEAQLDKSGLPSDRFFAERPEGSVSTLKIQRTQQEDSAVYLCASSLVGTDLAYEQYFGPGTRLTVT.